This TCR beta chain emerged from a study of shared clonotypes between healthy human individuals. In the sorted-subset replicate PCRs, approximately 200 ng DNA, around 30,000 T cell genomes, was used. As processed by the authors: With immunoSEQ giving junction-only sequences and no quality scores, filtering differed. Some clones are missing from TCRdb's copy, which holds only in-frame ones; the method was immunoSEQ multiplex PCR. The V and J calls and clone size were taken over from that table, and D and trimming were inferred from the DNA. The repertoire consists of about 2 million clones, with about 95% occurring once and the leading ten covering approximately 1%. This CDR3 has 14 amino acids. Deletions cut 1 base from V and 1 base from J, with 7 bases between. Per germline, CDR1 MDHEN and CDR2 SYDVKM. CD45RO-negative cells were positively selected for CCR7, leaving out terminally differentiated effector memory CD45RA+ cells.

The chain employs TRBV28 and TRBJ2-5; D unclear. The TCR comes from a young man in good health. Input material: naive CD8+ T cells sorted from blood. The CDR3 DNA follows: TGTGCCAGCAGTTTATATCAGGTCCAAGAGACCCAGTACTTC. It translates to CASSLYQVQETQYF.